Presented here are 29 T cell receptor beta chains from one specimen sequenced in a study of beta chain features in type 1 diabetes. Study findings and constraints: Significant though moderate, a shortening of TCRB CDR3s appeared in all four CD4+ subsets of Type 1 diabetes patients.

The whole isolated RNA underwent reverse transcription, so sequencing captured expressed TCRB transcripts. Here immunoSEQ multiplex PCR was the method, and the copy in TCRdb shows in-frame clones only, minus some. The sample records approximately 730,000 clones, roughly 13% being singletons. Their cognate antigens are unknown. The sequenced material came from naive CD4+ T cells from blood. These receptors originate from a young man with type 1 diabetes.

This chain joins TRBV25-1 and TRBJ1-1; the D gene is possibly TRBD1 (6 bases). Germline V gives CDR1 MGHDK, CDR2 SYGVNS. V was cut by 1 base and J by 5 bases, with 11 bases left in between. The CDR3 covers 14 residues. Here the CDR3 DNA reads TGTGCCAGCAGTGAATTTAACAGGGCTACTGAAGCTTTCTTT. This codes for CASSEFNRATEAFF.

This clone showed up just a few times. The rearrangement uses TRBV2 and TRBJ2-5, with TRBD2 identical over 8 bases. The CDR3 totals 16 residues. Germline V CDR1 and CDR2: SNHLY, FYNNEI. The ends lost 4 bases at V and 6 bases at J; junction bases unmatched: 13. DNA of the CDR3: TGTGCCAGCAGTGTAGAACTAGCGGATGGAGTGCAGACCCAGTACTTC. Translating it yields CASSVELADGVQTQYF.

This clone was found a few times. The CDR3 reads CSFRTGPSSYNSPLHF. The CDR3 coding sequence is TGCAGCTTCCGGACAGGGCCTAGCTCCTATAATTCACCCCTCCACTTT. The chain employs TRBV29-1 and TRBJ1-6, with TRBD1 matching over 8 bases. The ends lost 8 bases at V and 0 bases at J; junction bases unmatched: 9. The CDR3 spans 16 residues. Germline loops: CDR1 SQVTM, CDR2 ANQGSEA.

The sample holds a few counts of this clone. Its ends do not fully match the called genes, so a read error is possible. The V and J genes are TRBV4-1 and TRBJ1-6; possible D gene TRBD1, 5 bases. Germline V CDR1 and CDR2: MGHRA, YSYEKL. The CDR3 totals 16 residues. For the CDR3, the DNA is TGCGCCAGCAGCCAAGTTAGGGACTCCAATAATTCACCCCTCCACTTT. The encoded protein is CASSQVRDSNNSPLHF.

This clone appeared a few times. The chain combines TRBV10-3 with TRBJ2-1, with a weak D call TRBD1 (7 bases). The CDR3 spans 14 residues. V gave up 10 bases and J gave up 4 bases, with 17 bases separating them. Germline loops: CDR1 ENHRY, CDR2 SYGVKD. CDR3 sequence reads: CATGGSPGYNEQFF. For the CDR3, the DNA is TGTGCCACAGGGGGGTCCCCTGGGTACAATGAGCAGTTCTTC.

This clone was seen a few times. V usage is TRBV10-2 and J usage is TRBJ1-1; 9 nucleotides agree with TRBD1. V shed 2 bases, J shed 11 bases, and the junction held 6 bases outside the gene matches. The length of the CDR3 is 13 residues. Looked up from germline, CDR1 is WSHSY and CDR2 is SAAADI. For the CDR3, the DNA is TGCGCCAGCAGTGAGGGTACAGGGGGCGATGCTTTCTTT. Residues: CASSEGTGGDAFF.

The rearrangement links TRBV4-1 to TRBJ2-2; D ambiguous. CDR1 and CDR2 (germline): MGHRA, YSYEKL. The CDR3 is 14 residues long. Trimming shortened V by 1 base and J by 6 bases, and 9 bases separated the two germline ends. CDR3: CASSQVSMPGELFF. In nucleotides, the CDR3 is TGCGCCAGCAGCCAAGTTTCCATGCCCGGGGAGCTGTTTTTT.

The V gene is TRBV5-1, the J gene TRBJ1-5; tentative D call: TRBD1 (6 bases). The CDR3 extends over 15 amino acids. V was shortened by 1 base and J by 1 base, with 9 bases between the two germline ends. Germline V gene lookup returns CDR1 SGHRS and CDR2 YFSETQ. The CDR3 DNA reads TGCGCCAGCAGCTTGACAGGGCAGAGCAATCAGCCCCAGCATTTT. It encodes CASSLTGQSNQPQHF.

This sequence joins TRBV9 and TRBJ1-2, with D possibly TRBD1 on 6 matching bases. Germline V gene data show CDR1 as SGDLS and CDR2 as YYNGEE. CDR3 size: 14 residues. Trimming cost V 3 bases and J 8 bases, with 17 bases left between them. The CDR3 is CASSARTDEYGYTF. The CDR3 nucleotides are TGTGCCAGCAGCGCGCGGACAGACGAGTACGGCTACACCTTC. The full variable domain, rest sourced from reference TRBV9 and TRBJ1-2, is DSGVTQTPKHLITATGQRVTLRCSPRSGDLSVYWYQQSLDQGLQFLIQYYNGEERAKGNILERFSAQQFPDLHSELNLSSLELGDSALYFCASSARTDEYGYTFGSGTRLTVV.

The sample holds a few counts of this clone. The chain is built from TRBV10-3 and TRBJ2-1; D is perhaps TRBD1 or TRBD2 (6 bases each). V lost 3 bases and J 3 bases, leaving 9 bases between the germline ends. Germline V lookup: CDR1 ENHRY, CDR2 SYGVKD. There are 14 residues in the CDR3. Written as DNA, the CDR3 is TGTGCCATCAGTGAAAGGGGGGACTACAATGAGCAGTTCTTC. Protein product: CAISERGDYNEQFF.

This clone was seen more than once but under ten times. Other DNA sequences in the same sample also yield this CDR3. The chain links TRBV18 to TRBJ2-7; D tentatively reads TRBD1 or TRBD2 (5 bases each). Trimming left V 0 bases short and J 4 bases short, with 7 bases between. Germline V CDR1 and CDR2: KGHSH, LQKENI. The CDR3 runs to 13 residues. The CDR3 is CASSPPGEYEQYF. CDR3 DNA: TGTGCCAGCTCACCACCGGGGGAATACGAGCAGTACTTC.

This clone turned up a few times. V and J are TRBV5-6 and TRBJ1-2; tentative D call: TRBD1 (5 bases). Germline CDR1 SGHDT, CDR2 YYEEEE. The germline V and J ends were trimmed by 0 bases and 4 bases, with 13 bases remaining between them. The CDR3 runs 15 residues. The CDR3 region is CASSLVGQPTYGYTF. The CDR3 region has the DNA TGTGCCAGCAGCTTGGTTGGACAACCTACCTATGGCTACACCTTC.

V and J are TRBV30 and TRBJ2-7; D possibly corresponds to TRBD2 (6 bases). Germline V gene sequence: CDR1 GTSNPN, CDR2 SVGIG (reference sequence). V was shortened by 2 bases and J by 3 bases, with 14 bases between the two germline ends. The CDR3 sequence is 14 residues long. The CDR3 sequence is CAWSLGLNNYEQYF. The DNA of the CDR3 is TGTGCCTGGAGTCTGGGACTCAATAACTACGAGCAGTACTTC.

This clone has just a few counts. The genes are TRBV20-1 and TRBJ1-1; D is uncertain. CDR3 length: 10 amino acids. Trimming shortened V by 6 bases and J by 6 bases, and 8 bases separated the two germline ends. CDR1 DFQATT and CDR2 SNEGSKA come from the germline V gene (reference sequence). CDR3 sequence (DNA): TGCAGTGCCAAGGGCGCTGAAGCTTTCTTT. This sequence encodes CSAKGAEAFF.

The chain combines TRBV11-2 with TRBJ2-2; D unclear. There are 14 residues in the CDR3. The V gene lost 5 bases and the J gene lost 5 bases, with 12 bases spanning the gap. Germline CDR1 is SGHAT and CDR2 is FQNNGV. As DNA, the CDR3 is TGTGCCAGCAGCCCCGCCCTAGTGACCGGGGAGCTGTTTTTT. It codes for CASSPALVTGELFF.

With regard to this clone: Other DNA sequences within the sample encode an identical CDR3. The chain has TRBV20-1 and TRBJ1-1; D uncertain. V was clipped by 6 bases and J by 2 bases, with 7 bases between them. Germline lookup yields CDR1 DFQATT and CDR2 SNEGSKA (reference sequence). This CDR3 contains 11 residues. DNA for the CDR3: TGCAGTGCAAGGCCTAACACTGAAGCTTTCTTT. Its protein is CSARPNTEAFF.

This clone was detected only a few times. This chain connects TRBV9 to TRBJ2-1; 12 nucleotides line up with TRBD2. Germline CDR1 SGDLS, CDR2 YYNGEE. The CDR3 covers 17 residues. After removal of 3 bases from V and 4 bases from J, the junction contained 8 bases not matched to a gene. CDR3 loop: CASSGTSGAPTYNEQFF. The CDR3, as DNA: TGTGCCAGCAGCGGGACTAGCGGGGCCCCTACATACAATGAGCAGTTCTTC.

This clone was seen only a few times. In nucleotides, the CDR3 is TGTGCCAGCAGACTCGGAGGGGGGAACACTGAAGCTTTCTTT. It encodes CASRLGGGNTEAFF. The V gene is TRBV11-2, the J gene TRBJ1-1; TRBD1 might be the D (6 bases). This CDR3 region has 14 residues. Per the germline V gene, CDR1 is SGHAT and CDR2 is FQNNGV. Trimming pared 6 bases from V and 1 base from J, leaving 12 bases between.

This sequence joins TRBV6-6 and TRBJ2-3, with 10 bases fitting TRBD1. Germline trimming cut 5 bases from V and 4 bases from J; bases unmatched to any gene: 6. The CDR3 extends over 15 amino acids. Germline V lookup: CDR1 MNHNY, CDR2 SVGAGI (reference sequence). The CDR3 bases are TGTGCCAGCAGTCCCCGGACAGGGGGGGCAGATACGCAGTATTTT. This encodes CASSPRTGGADTQYF.

This clone was picked up a small number of times. This chain links TRBV27 with TRBJ1-6; D gene uncertain. This CDR3 spans 15 amino acids. V lost 2 bases and J lost 10, with 15 bases in between. The germline gives CDR1 MNHEY, CDR2 SMNVEV (reference sequence). As DNA, the CDR3 is TGTGCCAGCAGTTTAGCCTTGGGCCCGGGCTCACCCCTCCACTTT. It encodes CASSLALGPGSPLHF.

Here the CDR3 DNA reads TGTGCCAGCAGCTCGGACAGACTCCAAGAGACCCAGTACTTC. Protein product: CASSSDRLQETQYF. This chain links TRBV5-4 with TRBJ2-5; D perhaps matches TRBD1 (6 bases). CDR1 and CDR2 from the germline V gene are SGHNT and YYREEE (reference sequence). The V gene lost 3 bases and the J gene lost 1 base, with 10 bases spanning the gap. The length of the CDR3 is 14 residues.

This chain joins TRBV6-6 and TRBJ2-3, with 7 bases fitting TRBD1. In germline, CDR1 is MNHNY, CDR2 SVGAGI (reference sequence). This CDR3 spans 16 amino acids. V shed 4 bases, J shed 3 bases, and the junction held 10 bases outside the gene matches. The CDR3: CASSFPSGGQTDTQYF. CDR3 bases: TGTGCCAGCAGTTTCCCCTCAGGGGGACAGACAGATACGCAGTATTTT.

The gene calls are TRBV9 and TRBJ1-2, with 7 nucleotides matching TRBD1. With 3 bases clipped from V and 6 bases from J, the junction kept 11 bases outside the gene matches. The CDR3 has 15 residues. Germline V gene sequence: CDR1 SGDLS, CDR2 YYNGEE. CDR3 amino acids: CASSANPGQTHGYTF. The CDR3 bases are TGTGCCAGCAGCGCGAACCCGGGACAGACCCATGGCTACACCTTC.

V usage is TRBV6-1 and J usage is TRBJ1-2; 7 nucleotides align to TRBD1. The CDR3 is made up of 15 amino acids. The V and J ends lost 7 bases and 0 bases, in that order; junction bases with no gene match: 8. The germline V gene has CDR1 MNHNS and CDR2 SASEGT. CDR3 in amino acids: CASNDRVKSNYGYTF. The CDR3 DNA is TGTGCCAGCAATGACAGGGTGAAATCTAACTATGGCTACACCTTC.

This clone has just a few counts. V and J are TRBV15 and TRBJ2-1; TRBD1 matches 9 bases. V lost 3 bases and J lost 7; bases outside the gene matches: 10. Per germline, CDR1 LNHNV and CDR2 YYDKDF (reference sequence). This CDR3 is 16 amino acids long. DNA of the CDR3: TGTGCCACCAGCAGGGGACAGGGAACCGTCTATAATGAGCAGTTCTTC. Amino acids: CATSRGQGTVYNEQFF.

V and J are TRBV7-9 and TRBJ2-1; the D gene is possibly TRBD1 (6 bases). V lost 5 bases and J 0 bases, leaving 11 bases between the germline ends. The CDR3 contains 15 residues. Germline CDR1 reads SEHNR; CDR2 reads FQNEAQ (reference sequence). In DNA, the CDR3 is TGTGCCAGCAGCAAACAGGGCAGCTCCTACAATGAGCAGTTCTTC. It codes for CASSKQGSSYNEQFF.

This clone was seen only a few times. The gene calls are TRBV9 and TRBJ1-2; D call uncertain. Germline values: CDR1 SGDLS, CDR2 YYNGEE. This CDR3 region has 15 residues. V dropped 3 bases and J dropped 3 bases, with 15 bases sitting between them. This CDR3 is CASSEGSTRHYGYTF. In nucleotides, the CDR3 is TGTGCCAGCAGCGAAGGGTCAACTAGACACTATGGCTACACCTTC.

Only a few counts were recorded for this clone. The chain recombines TRBV21-1 with TRBJ2-7. TRBV21-1 is a pseudogene segment. The CDR3 is 14 amino acids. The CDR3 DNA follows: TGTGCCAGCAGCAAAGCGCGTCAGCTCTACGAGCAGTACTTC. Translating gives CASSKARQLYEQYF.

This clone was seen only a few times. The rearrangement links TRBV10-1 to TRBJ2-3, with D hard to call. This CDR3 comprises 11 residues. V lost 2 bases and J 8 bases, leaving 5 bases between the germline ends. Germline V gives CDR1 WNHNN, CDR2 SYGVQD (reference sequence). The CDR3 nucleotides are TGCGCCAGCAGTGAGACGACTACGCAGTATTTT. This gives the protein CASSETTTQYF.